A single sample gave rise to the 3 T cell receptor beta chains below, sequenced in a study of PD-1 blockade in classical Hodgkin lymphoma. In every patient, relapse followed autologous stem cell transplantation, while exposure to brentuximab vedotin differed. The assay was immunoSEQ multiplex PCR, and TCRdb's table has in-frame clones only and misses some. The data contain about 98,000 clones, approximately 92% of them singletons. The specimen was peripheral blood mononuclear cells (PBMCs), collected at baseline. These receptor sequences come from a human donor with classical Hodgkin lymphoma.

The chain carries TRBV29-1 and TRBJ2-5; the match to TRBD1 covers 10 bases. Germline V gene data show CDR1 as SQVTM and CDR2 as ANQGSEA. CDR3 length equals 13 residues. After removal of 6 bases from V and 4 bases from J, the junction contained 5 bases not matched to a gene. The CDR3: CSVTGTGVETQYF. The CDR3 DNA reads as TGCAGCGTGACCGGGACAGGGGTAGAGACCCAGTACTTC.

V is TRBV29-1 and J is TRBJ2-4, with D possibly being TRBD1 (5 bases). Germline CDR1 is SQVTM and CDR2 is ANQGSEA. V gave up 0 bases and J gave up 6 bases, with 9 bases separating them. The CDR3 runs 13 residues. The CDR3 loop reads CSVEDLGVNIQYF. For the CDR3, the DNA is TGCAGCGTTGAAGATCTAGGGGTAAACATTCAGTACTTC.

The rearrangement uses TRBV11-2 and TRBJ2-5; D gene ambiguous. V shed 6 bases and J shed 4 bases, with 12 bases lying between them. This CDR3 spans 13 amino acids. Per germline, CDR1 SGHAT and CDR2 FQNNGV. CDR3 in DNA: TGTGCCAGCAGGACCGGAGTGGGAGAGACCCAGTACTTC. Encoded protein: CASRTGVGETQYF.